One sample yielded the 21 T cell receptor beta chains listed below, sequenced in a study of cytomegalovirus exposure and HLA in healthy donors. In the PCR, 60 Vbeta and 13 Jbeta primers were used. Clones were read by immunoSEQ multiplex PCR, and TCRdb kept only the in-frame ones, dropping some. The sample records more than 55,000 clones, 74% being singletons. Material: PBMCs. These receptors were obtained from a woman aged 55-69 years in good health and CMV-seropositive.

This clone was counted at least ten times. For the CDR3, the DNA is TGCGCCAGCAGTTCGTACCAAGAGACCCAGTACTTC. Translating it yields CASSSYQETQYF. The J gene is TRBJ2-5, the V gene TRBV5-1; D is unresolved. CDR3 length equals 12 residues. Germline V gives CDR1 SGHRS, CDR2 YFSETQ. With 5 bases removed from V and 0 bases from J, the gap between germline ends came to 5 bases.

This chain links TRBV6-5 with TRBJ1-2, with 8 bases lining up with TRBD1. V shed 6 bases and J 4 bases; nucleotides not matched to a gene: 4. Germline values: CDR1 MNHEY, CDR2 SVGAGI. This CDR3 contains 13 residues. DNA for the CDR3: TGTGCCAGCAGCGCCGGGACAGGCTATGGCTACACCTTC. Translation: CASSAGTGYGYTF.

The CDR3 sequence is CASSPQTYTGELFF. The CDR3, as DNA: TGTGCCAGCAGCCCCCAGACTTACACCGGGGAGCTGTTTTTT. The chain employs TRBV9 and TRBJ2-2; D not certain. V lost 4 bases, J lost 3 bases, and 10 bases lay in between. The CDR3 consists of 14 residues. CDR1 is SGDLS and CDR2 is YYNGEE in the germline V gene.

This clone was detected only a few times. V gene TRBV4-2 combines with J gene TRBJ2-2, with D unclear. The CDR3 sequence is 13 residues long. The germline V gene has CDR1 LGHNA and CDR2 YNFKEQ. The ends were cut back, 5 bases at V and 1 base at J, with 5 bases in the middle. The CDR3 loop reads CASSTENTGELFF. The CDR3 DNA follows: TGTGCCAGCAGCACAGAGAACACCGGGGAGCTGTTTTTT.

This clone was counted only a few times. The gene calls are TRBV2 and TRBJ2-1, with 7 bases identical to TRBD2. The CDR3 consists of 15 residues. In germline, CDR1 is SNHLY, CDR2 FYNNEI. The junction had 8 bases not matched to a gene; V was cut back by 8 bases and J by 1 base. The CDR3 sequence: CASVIWRGSYNEQFF. The CDR3 DNA sequence: TGTGCCAGCGTGATATGGCGGGGGTCCTACAATGAGCAGTTCTTC. The entire variable domain, with the rest obtained from reference TRBV2 and TRBJ2-1, is as follows: EPEVTQTPSHQVTQMGQEVILRCVPISNHLYFYWYRQILGQKVEFLVSFYNNEISEKSEIFDDQFSVERPDGSNFTLKIRSTKLEDSAMYFCASVIWRGSYNEQFFGPGTRLTVL.

The rearrangement uses TRBV5-1 and TRBJ2-1, with 9 bases fitting TRBD1. Trimming cost V 2 bases and J 4 bases; bases outside gene matches: 1. CDR3 size: 14 residues. Germline V gene lookup returns CDR1 SGHRS and CDR2 YFSETQ. In DNA, the CDR3 is TGCGCCAGCAGCTTCGGACAGGGGTACAATGAGCAGTTCTTC. This sequence encodes CASSFGQGYNEQFF. The full variable domain, its missing parts supplied by reference TRBV5-1 and TRBJ2-1, is KAGVTQTPRYLIKTRGQQVTLSCSPISGHRSVSWYQQTPGQGLQFLFEYFSETQRNKGNFPGRFSGRQFSNSRSEMNVSTLELGDSALYLCASSFGQGYNEQFFGPGTRLTVL.

The chain joins TRBV19 to TRBJ2-2, with 7 positions matching TRBD1. From germline, CDR1 is LNHDA and CDR2 SQIVND (reference sequence). The CDR3 totals 16 residues. With 6 bases clipped from V and 1 base from J, the junction kept 8 bases outside the gene matches. CDR3 DNA: TGTGCCAGTAGGGACACGACAGGGATGAACACCGGGGAGCTGTTTTTT. As protein: CASRDTTGMNTGELFF.

This clone is a singleton in its sample. A far larger clone lies a single base away; this is likely a read error. Other DNA sequences within the sample encode an identical CDR3. The CDR3 is CAWSAEDNEQFF. As DNA, the CDR3 is TGTGCATGGAGTGCGGAGGACAATGAGCAGTTCTTC. The rearrangement joins TRBV30 to TRBJ2-1, with D perhaps matching TRBD2 (5 bases). Per germline, CDR1 GTSNPN and CDR2 SVGIG (reference sequence). The CDR3 totals 12 residues.

The gene calls are TRBV5-4 and TRBJ2-7; maybe TRBD1 (5 bases). This CDR3 has 13 residues. Trimming took 2 bases from V and 3 from J, leaving 9 bases between them. Germline lookup yields CDR1 SGHNT and CDR2 YYREEE (reference sequence). CDR3 sequence: CASSLRQGYEQYF. CDR3 DNA sequence: TGTGCCAGCAGCTTACGCCAGGGCTACGAGCAGTACTTC.

The chain uses TRBV9 and TRBJ2-3, with 7 positions matching TRBD1. V was pared by 4 bases and J by 3 bases, with 2 bases of the junction left unmatched. Germline CDR1 SGDLS, CDR2 YYNGEE. The CDR3 is 13 residues long. The CDR3 region has the DNA TGTGCCAGCAGCTCGGACAGGACAGATACGCAGTATTTT. Translated: CASSSDRTDTQYF. The entire variable domain, with the rest obtained from reference TRBV9 and TRBJ2-3, is as follows: DSGVTQTPKHLITATGQRVTLRCSPRSGDLSVYWYQQSLDQGLQFLIQYYNGEERAKGNILERFSAQQFPDLHSELNLSSLELGDSALYFCASSSDRTDTQYFGPGTRLTVL.

The chain has TRBV5-1 and TRBJ2-7; 7 nucleotides line up with TRBD2. Germline loops: CDR1 SGHRS, CDR2 YFSETQ. The CDR3 length is 13 residues. V shed 2 bases and J 9 bases; nucleotides not matched to a gene: 8. The CDR3 DNA is TGCGCCAGCAGCTTATCCGGGTGGGAGGGGCAGTACTTC. Translated: CASSLSGWEGQYF.

The chain couples TRBV18 to TRBJ2-5; possibly TRBD2 for D (5 bases). The CDR3 totals 14 residues. V lost 4 bases to trimming and J lost 5 bases, with 14 bases between them. Germline V gives CDR1 KGHSH, CDR2 LQKENI. The CDR3 spells CASSLGLRAETQYF. The CDR3 coding sequence is TGTGCCAGCTCACTAGGACTTAGGGCGGAGACCCAGTACTTC.

This rearrangement joins TRBV6-1 to TRBJ2-2; perhaps TRBD2 as D (5 bases). The V and J ends lost 0 bases and 7 bases respectively, with 12 bases between them. Germline loops: CDR1 MNHNS, CDR2 SASEGT. CDR3 length equals 15 residues. DNA for the CDR3: TGTGCCAGCAGTGAAGCGGGTAGAGGGTACGGGGAGCTGTTTTTT. Translation gives CASSEAGRGYGELFF.

This clone was recorded only once. The chain combines TRBV18 with TRBJ1-1; possible D gene TRBD1, 6 bases. The CDR3 runs to 16 residues. Germline V gene sequence: CDR1 KGHSH, CDR2 LQKENI. Trimming pared 3 bases from V and 0 bases from J, leaving 14 bases between. The CDR3 spells CASSPGQVPMNTEAFF. In nucleotides, the CDR3 is TGTGCCAGCTCACCGGGACAAGTGCCGATGAACACTGAAGCTTTCTTT.

This clone came up once. The identical CDR3 is also encoded by other nucleotide sequences in the sample. The chain uses TRBV29-1 and TRBJ1-2; D not certain. Trimming took off 6 bases at V and 1 base at J, with 12 bases between the two ends. The CDR3 loop spans 13 amino acids. The V gene's germline CDR1 is SQVTM and CDR2 ANQGSEA. The CDR3, as DNA: TGCAGCGTCGAATTTGCCGGTAACTATGGCTACACCTTC. This translates into CSVEFAGNYGYTF.

The chain carries TRBV5-1 and TRBJ2-7, with D maybe TRBD2 (6 bases). This CDR3 has 13 residues. Germline V gene data show CDR1 as SGHRS and CDR2 as YFSETQ. Trimming stripped 5 bases from V and 4 bases from J, with 13 bases between. CDR3 loop: CASSNPSEYEQYF. As DNA, the CDR3 is TGCGCCAGCAGTAATCCTAGCGAATACGAGCAGTACTTC. The full variable domain, its missing parts supplied by reference TRBV5-1 and TRBJ2-7, is KAGVTQTPRYLIKTRGQQVTLSCSPISGHRSVSWYQQTPGQGLQFLFEYFSETQRNKGNFPGRFSGRQFSNSRSEMNVSTLELGDSALYLCASSNPSEYEQYFGPGTRLTVT.

This clone showed up just once. The V call is TRBV2, the J call TRBJ1-6, with 7 bases matching TRBD1. Losses at the gene ends were 5 bases for V and 5 bases for J; bases not matched to a gene: 3. The CDR3 contains 14 residues. Germline CDR1 and CDR2: SNHLY and FYNNEI. CDR3 protein: CASSRDSDNSPLHF. CDR3 sequence (DNA): TGTGCCAGCAGTAGGGACAGTGATAATTCACCCCTCCACTTT.

The rearrangement links TRBV7-3 to TRBJ2-2, with TRBD1 matching 12 bases. The length of the CDR3 is 14 residues. Germline CDR1 reads SGHTA; CDR2 reads FQGTGA. After removal of 3 bases from V and 11 bases from J, the junction contained 4 bases not matched to a gene. This chain's CDR3 is CASSFAGQGAELFF. CDR3 DNA: TGTGCCAGCAGCTTTGCGGGACAGGGGGCAGAGCTGTTTTTT. Variable domain in full (rest from reference TRBV7-3 and TRBJ2-2): GAGVSQTPSNKVTEKGKYVELRCDPISGHTALYWYRQSLGQGPEFLIYFQGTGAADDSGLPNDRFFAVRPEGSVSTLKIQRTERGDSAVYLCASSFAGQGAELFFGEGSRLTVL.

The genes are TRBV5-1 and TRBJ1-1; unclear D gene. Trimming removed 4 bases from V and 1 base from J, with 11 bases in between. CDR1 and CDR2 (germline): SGHRS, YFSETQ. The CDR3 runs 14 residues. The CDR3 coding sequence is TGCGCCAGCAGCCCCGAGGAGCCGAACACTGAAGCTTTCTTT. It translates to CASSPEEPNTEAFF.

The genes are TRBV25-1 and TRBJ2-5; no clear D. V lost 6 bases to trimming and J lost 5 bases, with 7 bases between them. This CDR3 is 11 amino acids long. Germline V CDR1 and CDR2: MGHDK, SYGVNS. The CDR3 sequence: CASRTWETQYF. CDR3 DNA sequence: TGTGCCAGCAGAACATGGGAGACCCAGTACTTC.

V gene TRBV10-3 combines with J gene TRBJ2-3, with 8 bases matching TRBD2. Germline V gene sequence: CDR1 ENHRY, CDR2 SYGVKD. The CDR3 spans 17 residues. Trimming at V came to 3 bases and at J to 0 bases, leaving 8 bases not matched to a gene. The CDR3 sequence: CAISEMGSGVSTDTQYF. The CDR3 bases are TGTGCCATCAGTGAAATGGGTAGCGGGGTTAGCACAGATACGCAGTATTTT.